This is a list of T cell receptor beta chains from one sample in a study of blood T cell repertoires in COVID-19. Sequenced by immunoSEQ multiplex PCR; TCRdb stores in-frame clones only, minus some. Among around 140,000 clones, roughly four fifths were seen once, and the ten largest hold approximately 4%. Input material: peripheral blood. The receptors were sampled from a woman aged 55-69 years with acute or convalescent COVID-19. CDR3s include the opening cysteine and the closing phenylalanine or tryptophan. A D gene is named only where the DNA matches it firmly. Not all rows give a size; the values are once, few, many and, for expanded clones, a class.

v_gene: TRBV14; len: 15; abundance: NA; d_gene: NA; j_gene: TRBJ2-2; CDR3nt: TGTGCCAGCAGCCAAGACCACAGTTACACCGGGGAGCTGTTTTTT; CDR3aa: CASSQDHSYTGELFF
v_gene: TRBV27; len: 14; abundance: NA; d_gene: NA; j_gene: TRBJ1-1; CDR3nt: TGTGCCAGCAGTTTATATGACACCAACACTGAAGCTTTCTTT; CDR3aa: CASSLYDTNTEAFF
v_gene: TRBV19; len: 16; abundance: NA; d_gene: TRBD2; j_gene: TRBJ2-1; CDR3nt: TGTGCCAGTAGTCTGGCTAGCGGGGCCGCCGACAATGAGCAGTTCTTC; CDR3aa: CASSLASGAADNEQFF
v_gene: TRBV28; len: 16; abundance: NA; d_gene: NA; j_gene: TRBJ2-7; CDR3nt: TGTGCCAGCAGTTCATTGGGCTGGGGGGTTAGGCGCGAGCAGTACTTC; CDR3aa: CASSSLGWGVRREQYF
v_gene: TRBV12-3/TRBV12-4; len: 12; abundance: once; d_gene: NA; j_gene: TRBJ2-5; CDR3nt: TGTGCCAGCAGCGGGGTACAAGAGACCCAGTACTTC; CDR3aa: CASSGVQETQYF
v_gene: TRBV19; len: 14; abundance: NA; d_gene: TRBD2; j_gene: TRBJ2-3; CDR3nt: TGTGCCAGTAGTACGACTAGCTCTGCCCCTACGCAGTATTTT; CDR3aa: CASSTTSSAPTQYF
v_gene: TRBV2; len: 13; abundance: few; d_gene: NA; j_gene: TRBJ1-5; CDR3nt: TGTGCCAGCAGTGAATTTCAGTATCAGCCCCAGCATTTT; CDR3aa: CASSEFQYQPQHF
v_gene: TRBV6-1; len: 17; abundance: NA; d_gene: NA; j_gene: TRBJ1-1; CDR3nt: TGTGCCAGCAGTGTCAGTGCCCAGGGTTTTGGGAACACTGAAGCTTTCTTT; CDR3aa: CASSVSAQGFGNTEAFF
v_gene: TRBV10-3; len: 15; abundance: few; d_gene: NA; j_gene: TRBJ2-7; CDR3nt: TGTGCCATCAGCCCGTTAGACAGGCCCTCCTACGAGCAGTACTTC; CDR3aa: CAISPLDRPSYEQYF
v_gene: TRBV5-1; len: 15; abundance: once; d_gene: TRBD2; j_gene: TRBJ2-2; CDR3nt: TGCGCCAGCAGCTTCACTAGCGGATGGACCGGGGAGCTGTTTTTT; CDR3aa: CASSFTSGWTGELFF
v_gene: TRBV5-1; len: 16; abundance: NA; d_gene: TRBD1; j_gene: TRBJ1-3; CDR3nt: TGCGCCAGCAGCGCTCAGGGGGAAATAGCTGGAAACACCATATATTTT; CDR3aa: CASSAQGEIAGNTIYF
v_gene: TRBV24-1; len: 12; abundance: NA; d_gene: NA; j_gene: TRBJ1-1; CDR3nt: TGTGCCACCAGTGGACAGCACACTGAAGCTTTCTTT; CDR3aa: CATSGQHTEAFF
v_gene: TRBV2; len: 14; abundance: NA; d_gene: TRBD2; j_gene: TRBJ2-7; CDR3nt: TGTGCCAGCAGCGTACTAGCGGGAGGGGGCGAGCAGTACTTC; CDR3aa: CASSVLAGGGEQYF
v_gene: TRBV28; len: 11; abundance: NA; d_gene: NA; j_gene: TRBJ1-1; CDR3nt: TGTGCCAGCAGTTACAGGGTTTATGCTTTCTTT; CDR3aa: CASSYRVYAFF
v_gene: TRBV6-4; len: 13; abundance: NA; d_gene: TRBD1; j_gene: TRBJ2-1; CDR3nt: TGTGCCAGCAGCGGGGACAGTTCCAATGAGCAGTTCTTC; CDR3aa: CASSGDSSNEQFF
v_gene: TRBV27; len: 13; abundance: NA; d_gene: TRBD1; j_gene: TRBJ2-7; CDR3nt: TGTGCCAGCAGTAACAACAGGGGTCAGGAGCAGTACTTC; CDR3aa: CASSNNRGQEQYF
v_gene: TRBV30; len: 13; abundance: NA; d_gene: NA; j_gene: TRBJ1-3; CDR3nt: TGTGCCTGGAGTCATAGCTCTGGAAACACCATATATTTT; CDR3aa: CAWSHSSGNTIYF
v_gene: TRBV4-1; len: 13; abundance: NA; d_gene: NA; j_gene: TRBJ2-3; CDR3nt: TGCGCCAGCAGCCAAGTCCGAGTTTATACGCAGTATTTT; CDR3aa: CASSQVRVYTQYF
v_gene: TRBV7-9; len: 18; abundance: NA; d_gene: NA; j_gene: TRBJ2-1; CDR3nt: TGTGCCAGCAGCTTAGCGGGAGACTTCCTACTAAATGACAATGAGCAGTTCTTC; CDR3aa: CASSLAGDFLLNDNEQFF
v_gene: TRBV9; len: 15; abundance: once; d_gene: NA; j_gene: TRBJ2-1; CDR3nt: TGTGCCAGCAGCGTGAGTAGCGGTCTACCCAATGAGCAGTTCTTC; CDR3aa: CASSVSSGLPNEQFF
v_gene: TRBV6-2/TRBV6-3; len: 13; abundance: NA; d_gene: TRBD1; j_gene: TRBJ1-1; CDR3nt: TGTGCCAGCAGCCCCATACAGGGGGCGGCCACTTTCTTT; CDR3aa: CASSPIQGAATFF
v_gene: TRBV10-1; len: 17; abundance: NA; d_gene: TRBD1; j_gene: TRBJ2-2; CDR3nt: TGCGCCAGCAGTCCACCGGGACAGGGGGCGCGAAACGGGGAGCTGTTTTTT; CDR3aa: CASSPPGQGARNGELFF
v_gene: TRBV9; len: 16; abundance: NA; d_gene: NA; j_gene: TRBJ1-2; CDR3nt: TGTGCCAGCAGCAAAGCGGGGACGGCTAGCGACTATGGCTACACCTTC; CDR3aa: CASSKAGTASDYGYTF
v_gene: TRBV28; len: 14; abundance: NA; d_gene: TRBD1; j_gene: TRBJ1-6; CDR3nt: TGTGCCAGCAGTTTCGGGACAGGGGTTTCACCCCTCCACTTT; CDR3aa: CASSFGTGVSPLHF
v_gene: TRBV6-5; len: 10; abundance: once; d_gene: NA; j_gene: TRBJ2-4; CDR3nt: TGTGCCAGCAACGGGGAAATTCAGTACTTC; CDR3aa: CASNGEIQYF
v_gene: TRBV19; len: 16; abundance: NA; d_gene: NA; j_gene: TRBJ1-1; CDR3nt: TGTGCCAGTAGTGGCGACCGGCGACAGTTGAACACTGAAGCTTTCTTT; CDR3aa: CASSGDRRQLNTEAFF
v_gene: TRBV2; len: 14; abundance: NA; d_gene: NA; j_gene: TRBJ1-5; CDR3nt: TGTGCCAGCAGTGTTGGTCAGGGGCAACAGCCCCAGCATTTT; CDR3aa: CASSVGQGQQPQHF
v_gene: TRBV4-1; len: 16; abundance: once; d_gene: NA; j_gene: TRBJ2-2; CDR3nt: TGCGCCAGCAGCCAAGCGGGACTCGCGAACACCGGGGAGCTGTTTTTT; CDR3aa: CASSQAGLANTGELFF
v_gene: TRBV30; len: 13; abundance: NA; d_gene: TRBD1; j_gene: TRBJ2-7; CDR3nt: TGTGCCGGGGACAGGGGGCAATCAGTTGGGCAGTACTTC; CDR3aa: CAGDRGQSVGQYF
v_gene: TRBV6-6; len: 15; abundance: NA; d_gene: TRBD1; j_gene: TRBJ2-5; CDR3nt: TGTGCCAGCAGTTACGCAGGGACAGGGAAAGAGACCCAGTACTTC; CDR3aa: CASSYAGTGKETQYF
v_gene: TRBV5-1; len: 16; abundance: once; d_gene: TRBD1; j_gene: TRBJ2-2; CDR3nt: TGCGCCAGCAGCTTGGCGGGACAGGGGCCCACCGGGGAGCTGTTTTTT; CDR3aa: CASSLAGQGPTGELFF
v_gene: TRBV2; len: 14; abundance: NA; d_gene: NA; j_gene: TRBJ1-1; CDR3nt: TGTGCCAGCAGTGTTTCAGGGTCGGACACTGAAGCTTTCTTT; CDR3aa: CASSVSGSDTEAFF
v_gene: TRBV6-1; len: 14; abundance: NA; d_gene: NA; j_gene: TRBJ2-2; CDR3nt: TGTGCCAGCAGTGAAGCGCGGGACTCCGGGGAGCTGTTTTTT; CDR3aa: CASSEARDSGELFF
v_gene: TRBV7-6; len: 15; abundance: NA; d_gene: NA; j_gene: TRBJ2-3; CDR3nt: TGTGCCAGCAGCTTAGGCACAGGGTTGCGGGATACGCAGTATTTT; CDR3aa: CASSLGTGLRDTQYF
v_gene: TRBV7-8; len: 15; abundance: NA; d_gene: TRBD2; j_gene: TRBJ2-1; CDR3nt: TGTGCCAGCAGCTTACGGACTAGCGGGGCCAATGAGCAGTTCTTC; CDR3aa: CASSLRTSGANEQFF
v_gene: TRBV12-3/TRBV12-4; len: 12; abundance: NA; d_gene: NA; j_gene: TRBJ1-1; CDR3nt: TGTGCCAGCAGTTTATGGGCAGTTGAAGCTTTCTTT; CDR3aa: CASSLWAVEAFF
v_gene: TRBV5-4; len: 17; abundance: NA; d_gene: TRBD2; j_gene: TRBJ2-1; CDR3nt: TGTGCCAGCAGCTTGGGGGCTAGCGGGAGGGTCTGGAATGAGCAGTTCTTC; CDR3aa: CASSLGASGRVWNEQFF
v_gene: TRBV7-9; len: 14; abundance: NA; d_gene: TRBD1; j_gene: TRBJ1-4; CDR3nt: TGTGCCAGCAGGCGGACAGGAACACTTGAAAAACTGTTTTTT; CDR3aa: CASRRTGTLEKLFF
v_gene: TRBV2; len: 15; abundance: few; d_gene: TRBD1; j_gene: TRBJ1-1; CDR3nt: TGTGCCAGCAGTTCCGACAGGGGTGAGAACACTGAAGCTTTCTTT; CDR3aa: CASSSDRGENTEAFF
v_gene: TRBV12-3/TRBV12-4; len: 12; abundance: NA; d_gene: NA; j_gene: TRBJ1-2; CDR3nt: TGTGCCAGCAGTCCCTCGAACTATGGCTACACCTTC; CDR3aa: CASSPSNYGYTF
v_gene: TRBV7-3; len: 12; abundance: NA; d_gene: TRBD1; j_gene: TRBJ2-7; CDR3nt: TGTGCCAGCAGCTCGACAGGGGGTGAGCAGTACTTC; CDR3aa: CASSSTGGEQYF
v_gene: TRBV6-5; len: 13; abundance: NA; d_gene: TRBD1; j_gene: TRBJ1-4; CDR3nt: TGTGCCACCAGACAGGGGGCAGGCGAAAAACTGTTTTTT; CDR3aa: CATRQGAGEKLFF
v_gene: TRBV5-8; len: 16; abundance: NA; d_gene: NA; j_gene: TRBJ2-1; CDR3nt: TGTGCCAGCAGCTTTGGACTCGGTCGAACCCTAGATGAGCAGTTCTTC; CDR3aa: CASSFGLGRTLDEQFF
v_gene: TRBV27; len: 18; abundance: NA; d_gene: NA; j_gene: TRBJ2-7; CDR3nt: TGTGCCAGCAGCGTCGACAGGGCGATAAAAGGAGGGTCCAACGAGCAGTACTTC; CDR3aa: CASSVDRAIKGGSNEQYF
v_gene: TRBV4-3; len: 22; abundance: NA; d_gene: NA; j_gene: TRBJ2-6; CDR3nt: TGCGCCAGCAGCCAAGAGGAGGATTTCCTACAGCTTCGGGGCTCTGGGGCCAACGTCCTGACTTTC; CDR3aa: CASSQEEDFLQLRGSGANVLTF
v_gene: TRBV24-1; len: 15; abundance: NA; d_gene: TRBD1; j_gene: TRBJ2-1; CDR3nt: TGTGCCACCAGTGAGACAGGGGGCGGGTCAAATGAGCAGTTCTTC; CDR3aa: CATSETGGGSNEQFF
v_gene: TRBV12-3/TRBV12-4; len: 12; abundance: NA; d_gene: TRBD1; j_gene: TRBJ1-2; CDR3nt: TGTGCCAGCAAAAGGACAGGGGTCGGCTACACCTTC; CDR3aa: CASKRTGVGYTF
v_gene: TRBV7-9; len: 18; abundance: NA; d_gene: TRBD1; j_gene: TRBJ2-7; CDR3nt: TGTGCCAGCAGCTTTACAGGGGGCGACTCAGTGGGAGATTACGAGCAGTACTTC; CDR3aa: CASSFTGGDSVGDYEQYF
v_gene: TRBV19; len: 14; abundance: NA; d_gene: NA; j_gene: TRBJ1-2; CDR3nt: TGTGCCAGTAGGGTTGGAGGCCGTAGTGATGGCTACACCTTC; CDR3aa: CASRVGGRSDGYTF
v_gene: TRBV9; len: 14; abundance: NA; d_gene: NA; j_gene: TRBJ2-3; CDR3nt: TGTGCCAGCAGCGTAGATGGCGGGCCAAATACGCAGTATTTT; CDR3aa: CASSVDGGPNTQYF
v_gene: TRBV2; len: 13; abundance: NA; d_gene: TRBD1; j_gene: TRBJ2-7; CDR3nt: TGTGCCAGCACCTGGACAGGGACATACGAGCAGTACTTC; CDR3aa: CASTWTGTYEQYF
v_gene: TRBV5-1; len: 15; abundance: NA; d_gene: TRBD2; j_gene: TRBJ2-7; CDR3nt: TGCGCCAGCAGCTTGACGCGGGAGCGGTTTGACGAGCAGTACTTC; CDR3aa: CASSLTRERFDEQYF
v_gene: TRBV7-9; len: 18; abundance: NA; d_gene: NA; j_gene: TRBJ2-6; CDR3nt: TGTGCCAGCAGCCTACCCACAGGGACCGGCTCTGGGGCCAACGTCCTGACTTTC; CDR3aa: CASSLPTGTGSGANVLTF
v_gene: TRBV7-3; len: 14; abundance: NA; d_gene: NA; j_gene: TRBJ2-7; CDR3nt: TGTGCCAGCAGCTCAACAGGCGGTCCCTACGAGCAGTACTTC; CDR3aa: CASSSTGGPYEQYF